Below, 5 T cell receptor beta chains from the same sample are listed, as sequenced in a study of blood T cell repertoires in COVID-19. TCRdb keeps only in-frame clones here, not all; method: immunoSEQ multiplex PCR. The sample lists approximately 90,000 clones; about 88% were seen once. Sequences were obtained from peripheral blood. Every receptor here comes from a man aged 45-65 years with acute or convalescent COVID-19.

The chain couples TRBV6-5 to TRBJ1-4, with a possible D match to TRBD1 (5 bases). CDR1 is MNHEY and CDR2 is SVGAGI in the germline V gene. CDR3 length: 14 residues. V was pared by 5 bases and J by 1 base, with 8 bases between. The CDR3 sequence is CASSPGITNEKLFF. The CDR3 coding sequence is TGTGCCAGCAGTCCAGGGATAACTAATGAAAAACTGTTTTTT.

The chain recombines TRBV9 with TRBJ2-1, with a tentative D call TRBD2 (6 bases). Germline CDR1 reads SGDLS; CDR2 reads YYNGEE. The CDR3 is 16 amino acids. Trimming removed 0 bases from V and 4 bases from J, with 14 bases in between. For the CDR3, the DNA is TGTGCCAGCAGCGTAGCCGGGACTCCGCTATACAATGAGCAGTTCTTC. Its protein product is CASSVAGTPLYNEQFF.

This clone has only one observation. This chain connects TRBV3-1 (or the pseudogene TRBV3-2) to TRBJ2-5; TRBD2 aligns across 10 bases. CDR3 length: 15 amino acids. V trimming: 0 bases; J trimming: 6 bases; junction bases outside the gene matches: 4. From germline, CDR1 is LGHDT and CDR2 YNNKEL (reference sequence). The DNA for the CDR3 is TGTGCCAGCAGCCAAGATGTAGCGGGGGGAAAGACCCAGTACTTC. Translation gives CASSQDVAGGKTQYF.

The chain joins TRBV11-3 to TRBJ1-3; tentatively, D is TRBD1 (5 bases). The CDR3 extends over 16 amino acids. Germline values: CDR1 SGHNT, CDR2 YENEEA. V gave up 4 bases and J gave up 9 bases, with 22 bases separating them. CDR3 DNA: TGTGCCAGCAGCTGCAGATGTGGGGGGGATATATCCACCATATATTTT. This sequence encodes CASSCRCGGDISTIYF.

The rearrangement joins TRBV25-1 to TRBJ1-2; 8 bases line up with TRBD1. V lost 2 bases to trimming and J lost 4 bases; unmatched junction nucleotides: 0. The CDR3 covers 13 residues. The germline CDR1 and CDR2 sequences are MGHDK and SYGVNS. CDR3 DNA: TGTGCCAGCAGTGAACAGGGGGCCTATGGCTACACCTTC. Translation: CASSEQGAYGYTF.